Shown below are 16 T cell receptor beta chains from a single sample sequenced in a study of regulatory T cells in long-lasting Graves disease. Stated time point: newly diagnosed GD, antithyroid drugs for less than 3 months. The TCR library was made from RNA extracted from PBMCs. Sequencing libraries for TCR beta were prepared with iRepertoire HTBI primers and Arm-PCR of CDR3 regions. From the multiplex PCR reads, TCRdb called clonotypes with MiXCR, one entry per CDR3 protein. The repertoire holds approximately 400,000 distinct CDR3 sequences, with 15% as singletons. Separately, the same data were catalogued under a study of T cells in Graves' hyperthyroidism and ophthalmopathy.

The sequencing here drew on peripheral blood mononuclear cells (PBMCs), taken at new diagnosis, from a patient treated with antithyroid drugs. Source of these receptors: a woman aged 25 to 39 with Graves disease.

This clonotype showed up just a few times. One end of the junction varies from germline; a read error may be responsible. V is TRBV9 and J is TRBJ2-1, with 9 bases that match TRBD2. The CDR3 runs to 15 residues. Looked up from germline, CDR1 is SGDLS and CDR2 is YYNGEE. For the CDR3, the DNA is TGTGCCAGCAGCGTAGTAGCGGGAGCTTACAATGAGCTGTTCTTC. Protein product: CASSVVAGAYNELFF.

About this clonotype: One junction end disagrees with the germline gene, perhaps due to a read error. CDR3 residues: CATSQVSGETQFF. The CDR3 DNA follows: TGTGCCACCAGCCAAGTTTCCGGGGAGACCCAGTTCTTC. The genes are TRBV3-1 and TRBJ2-5; possible D gene TRBD2, 5 bases. The J call may not be correct, given that the DNA end is closer to TRBJ2-1. Germline V CDR1 and CDR2: LGHDT, YNNKEL (reference sequence). The CDR3 is 13 residues long.

This clonotype was recorded many times. The chain couples TRBV10-3 to TRBJ2-7; TRBD1 matches 7 bases. CDR1 and CDR2 (germline): ENHRY, SYGVKD. The length of the CDR3 is 12 residues. Trimming removed 8 bases from V and 1 base from J; junction bases left unmatched: 2. This chain's CDR3 is CAISGGSYEQYF. In DNA form, the CDR3 reads TGTGCCATCTCAGGGGGTTCCTACGAGCAGTACTTC.

This clonotype was seen ten or more times. The rearrangement joins TRBV6-2 or TRBV6-3 to TRBJ1-2, with D hard to call. V lost 3 bases and J 4 bases, leaving 12 bases between the germline ends. The length of the CDR3 is 14 residues. Germline V CDR1 and CDR2: MNHEY, SVGEGT. The CDR3 sequence: CASSYLIRGYGYTF. CDR3 coding DNA: TGTGCCAGCAGTTATTTGATCCGGGGCTATGGCTACACCTTC.

There are many counts of this clonotype. This chain links TRBV12-3 or TRBV12-4 with TRBJ1-2; 7 bases agree with TRBD1. This CDR3 contains 17 residues. V gave up 1 base and J gave up 6 bases; unmatched junction bases: 14. CDR3 amino acids: CASSLERGLSIQHGYTF. CDR3 coding DNA: TGTGCCAGCAGTTTAGAAAGGGGGCTATCTATTCAGCATGGCTACACCTTC.

This clonotype was recorded at least ten times. J is TRBJ2-5 and V is TRBV7-6, with D maybe TRBD1 (5 bases). Per the germline V gene, CDR1 is SGHVS and CDR2 is FNYEAQ. This CDR3 comprises 14 residues. Trimming shortened V by 1 base and J by 2 bases, and 8 bases separated the two germline ends. This CDR3 is CASSLETAQETQYF. The CDR3 DNA reads as TGTGCCAGCAGCTTAGAGACAGCTCAAGAGACCCAGTACTTC.

This clonotype was seen more than once but under ten times. This chain joins TRBV6-1 and TRBJ1-3; no reliable D call. Germline assignment: CDR1 MNHNS and CDR2 SASEGT. The CDR3 is made up of 15 amino acids. Deletions cut 3 bases from V and 0 bases from J, with 9 bases between. The CDR3 DNA reads TGTGCCAGCAGTGACGACGGCTACTCTGGAAACACCATATATTTT. Protein: CASSDDGYSGNTIYF.

Comment on this clonotype: This may stem from a read error, because a much larger clone lies one nucleotide away. The chain has TRBV18 and TRBJ2-2; D tentatively fits TRBD1 or TRBD2 (5 bases each). The CDR3 consists of 14 residues. The V gene lost 6 bases and the J gene lost 4 bases, with 12 bases spanning the gap. The germline V gene encodes CDR1 KGHSH and CDR2 LQKENI. For the CDR3, the DNA is TGTGCCAGCTCGTCGGGACCGAGCACCGGGGAGCTGTTTTTT. The encoded protein is CASSSGPSTGELFF.

This clonotype came up many times. The rearrangement links TRBV12-3 or TRBV12-4 to TRBJ1-1; TRBD1 matches at 8 bases. The CDR3 consists of 14 residues. Unmatched junction bases numbered 5, after V lost 5 bases and J lost 3 bases. The CDR3 DNA is TGTGCCAGCAGTAGACAGGGGAAGGACACTGAAGCTTTCTTT. This codes for CASSRQGKDTEAFF.

The chain carries TRBV20-1 and TRBJ1-6; TRBD1 agrees at 11 bases. The CDR3 sequence is 14 residues long. Germline CDR1 reads DFQATT; CDR2 reads SNEGSKA (reference sequence). V dropped 5 bases and J dropped 9; count of bases not matched to a gene: 6. The CDR3 spells CSAHQGQGVSPLHF. Here the CDR3 DNA reads TGCAGTGCTCACCAGGGACAGGGGGTTTCACCCCTCCACTTT.

This clonotype was recorded a few times. The chain uses TRBV5-1 and TRBJ1-6, with 7 bases lining up with TRBD1. Germline CDR1 reads SGHRS; CDR2 reads YFSETQ. The CDR3 covers 15 residues. V trimming: 4 bases; J trimming: 6 bases; junction bases outside the gene matches: 7. CDR3 sequence: CASSQGTAANSPLHF. The CDR3, as DNA: TGCGCCAGCAGCCAAGGGACAGCGGCTAATTCACCCCTCCACTTT.

The chain joins TRBV5-6 to TRBJ2-1; possibly TRBD1 for D (6 bases). V was clipped by 2 bases and J by 2 bases, with 14 bases between them. CDR1 and CDR2 (germline): SGHDT, YYEEEE. There are 16 residues in the CDR3. This CDR3 reads CASSFQTRGTYNEQFF. For the CDR3, the DNA is TGTGCCAGCAGCTTTCAGACCAGGGGTACCTACAATGAGCAGTTCTTC.

This clonotype has ten or more counts. The chain recombines TRBV7-2 with TRBJ2-7; TRBD2 aligns across 7 bases. The V segment lost 5 bases and the J segment 0 bases; nucleotides outside the gene matches: 7. This CDR3 is built from 15 residues. Germline values: CDR1 SGHTA, CDR2 FQGNSA. This chain's CDR3 is CASSLTSVSSYEQYF. CDR3 nucleotides: TGTGCCAGCAGCCTAACTAGCGTGAGCTCCTACGAGCAGTACTTC.

J is TRBJ1-4 and V is TRBV5-1, with 7 bases lining up with TRBD1. The CDR3 has 15 residues. With V trimmed by 4 bases and J by 2 bases, 5 bases remained unmatched. Germline V lookup: CDR1 SGHRS, CDR2 YFSETQ. CDR3 amino acids: CASSGETGTNEKLFF. The CDR3 DNA reads as TGCGCCAGCAGCGGGGAGACAGGGACTAATGAAAAACTGTTTTTT.

This clonotype was counted many times. The chain is built from TRBV28 and TRBJ2-7, with D possibly matching TRBD1 (5 bases). Trimming left V 5 bases short and J 1 base short, with 9 bases between. The CDR3 has 13 residues. Germline values: CDR1 MDHEN, CDR2 SYDVKM. CDR3 coding DNA: TGTGCCAGCAGTGAACAGGTTTCCTACGAGCAGTACTTC. This encodes CASSEQVSYEQYF.

This clonotype was seen repeatedly, ten times or more. The chain is built from TRBV7-3 and TRBJ2-1; unclear D gene. Germline CDR1 and CDR2: SGHTA and FQGTGA. The CDR3 sequence is 12 residues long. V dropped 5 bases and J dropped 9 bases, with 11 bases sitting between them. CDR3 in DNA: TGTGCCAGCAGCCCGGGTCTTGGTGAGCAGTTCTTC. Its translation: CASSPGLGEQFF.